This entry describes one T cell receptor beta chain. CDR1 and CDR2 (germline): MNHEY, SVGAGI. CDR3 length: 15 residues. This table comes from immunoSEQ multiplex PCR, and its TCRdb copy is limited to in-frame clones, with some not included. The data show a few hundred thousand clones, roughly four fifths seen once. This specimen comes from a study of blood T cell repertoires in COVID-19. V gene TRBV6-5 combines with J gene TRBJ2-1, with TRBD1 matching over 10 bases. This sequence originates from a human donor with acute or convalescent COVID-19. The donor label of this sample is uncertain. The sequenced sample consisted of peripheral blood. CDR3 sequence reads: CATRAGTGVWNEQFF. CDR3 nucleotide sequence: TGTGCTACCAGAGCCGGGACAGGGGTTTGGAATGAGCAGTTCTTC.